This T cell receptor (beta chain) derives from a study of control samples from healthy donors and cancer patients. The V end was cut by 1 base, the J end by 3 bases, with 19 bases between. CDR1 SGHRS and CDR2 YFSETQ come from the germline V gene. CDR3 length: 17 residues. Only in-frame clones appear in the TCRdb table, and some are missing; sequencing was by immunoSEQ multiplex PCR. The table shows 90,000 or so clones, with 85% to 90% occurring only once. Sequencing was carried out using PBMCs. This rearrangement joins TRBV5-1 to TRBJ1-1; D ambiguous. The receptor comes from a woman aged 45-65 years with colorectal cancer. This CDR3 reads CASSLKPGPPGDTEAFF. The CDR3 nucleotides are TGCGCCAGCAGCTTGAAACCTGGACCCCCTGGGGACACTGAAGCTTTCTTT.